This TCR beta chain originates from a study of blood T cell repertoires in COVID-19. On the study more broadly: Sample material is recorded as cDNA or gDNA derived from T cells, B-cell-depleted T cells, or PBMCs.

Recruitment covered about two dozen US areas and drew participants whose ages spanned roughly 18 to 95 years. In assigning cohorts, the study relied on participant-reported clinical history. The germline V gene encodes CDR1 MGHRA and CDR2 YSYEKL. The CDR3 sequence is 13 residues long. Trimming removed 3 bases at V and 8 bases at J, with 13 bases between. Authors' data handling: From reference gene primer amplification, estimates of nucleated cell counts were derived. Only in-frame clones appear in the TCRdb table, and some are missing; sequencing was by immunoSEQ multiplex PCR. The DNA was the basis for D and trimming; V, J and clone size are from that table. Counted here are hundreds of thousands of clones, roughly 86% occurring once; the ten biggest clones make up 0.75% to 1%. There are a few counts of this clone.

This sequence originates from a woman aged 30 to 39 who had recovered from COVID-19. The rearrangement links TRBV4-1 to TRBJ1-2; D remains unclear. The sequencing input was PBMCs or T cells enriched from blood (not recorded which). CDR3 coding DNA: TGCGCCAGCAGCCAGCCAGCGGTGGGGGGCTACACCTTC. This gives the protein CASSQPAVGGYTF.